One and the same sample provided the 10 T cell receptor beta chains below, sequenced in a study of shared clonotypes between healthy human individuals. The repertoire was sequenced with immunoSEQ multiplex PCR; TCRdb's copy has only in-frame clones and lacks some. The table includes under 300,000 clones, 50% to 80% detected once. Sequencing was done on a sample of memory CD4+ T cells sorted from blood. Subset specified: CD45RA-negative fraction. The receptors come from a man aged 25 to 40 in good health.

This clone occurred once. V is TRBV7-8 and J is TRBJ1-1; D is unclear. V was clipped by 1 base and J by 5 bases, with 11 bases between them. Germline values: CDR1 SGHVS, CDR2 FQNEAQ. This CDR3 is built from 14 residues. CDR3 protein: CASSLVIGGTEAFF. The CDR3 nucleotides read TGTGCCAGCAGCTTAGTCATCGGAGGGACTGAAGCTTTCTTT. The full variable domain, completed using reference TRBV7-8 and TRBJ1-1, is GAGVSQSPRYKVAKRGQDVALRCDPISGHVSLFWYQQALGQGPEFLTYFQNEAQLDKSGLPSDRFFAERPEGSVSTLKIQRTQQEDSAVYLCASSLVIGGTEAFFGQGTRLTVV.

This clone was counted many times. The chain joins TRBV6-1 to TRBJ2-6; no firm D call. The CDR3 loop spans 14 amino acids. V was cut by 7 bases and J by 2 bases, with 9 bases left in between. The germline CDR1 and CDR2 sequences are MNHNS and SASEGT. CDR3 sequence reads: CASNTVTGANVLTF. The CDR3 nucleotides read TGTGCCAGCAACACGGTTACTGGGGCCAACGTCCTGACTTTC.

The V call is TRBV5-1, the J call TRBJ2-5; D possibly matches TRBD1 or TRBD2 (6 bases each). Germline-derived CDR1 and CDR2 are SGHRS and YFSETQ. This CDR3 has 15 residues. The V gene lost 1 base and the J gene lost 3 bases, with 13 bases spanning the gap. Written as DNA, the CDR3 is TGCGCCAGCAGCTTGTTAGGGGGAGGTGAAGAGACCCAGTACTTC. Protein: CASSLLGGGEETQYF.

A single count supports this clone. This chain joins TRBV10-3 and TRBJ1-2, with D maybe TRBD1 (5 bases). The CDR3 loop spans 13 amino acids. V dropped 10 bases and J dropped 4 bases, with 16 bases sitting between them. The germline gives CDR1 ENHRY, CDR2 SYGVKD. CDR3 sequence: CASSAGTGYGYTF. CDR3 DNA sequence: TGTGCCAGCTCAGCAGGGACGGGCTATGGCTACACCTTC.

The CDR3 reads CASSFSSSSTGELFF. CDR3 bases: TGCGCCAGCAGTTTTTCCAGCTCTTCGACCGGGGAGCTGTTTTTT. V gene TRBV5-1 combines with J gene TRBJ2-2; D uncertain. The CDR3 is 15 residues long. The V end was cut by 5 bases, the J end by 5 bases, with 16 bases between. In germline, CDR1 is SGHRS, CDR2 YFSETQ.

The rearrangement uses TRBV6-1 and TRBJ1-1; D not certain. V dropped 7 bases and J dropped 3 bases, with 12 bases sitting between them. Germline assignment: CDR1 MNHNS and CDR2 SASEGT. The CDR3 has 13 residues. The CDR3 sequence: CASMVGSDTEAFF. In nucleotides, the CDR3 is TGTGCCAGCATGGTGGGGTCGGACACTGAAGCTTTCTTT.

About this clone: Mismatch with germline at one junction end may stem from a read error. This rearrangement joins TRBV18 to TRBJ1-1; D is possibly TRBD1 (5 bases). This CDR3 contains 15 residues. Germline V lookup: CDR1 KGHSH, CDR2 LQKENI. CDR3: CASSPPGTLNNEAFF. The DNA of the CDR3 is TGTGCCAGCTCGCCCCCCGGGACGCTAAACAATGAAGCTTTCTTT.

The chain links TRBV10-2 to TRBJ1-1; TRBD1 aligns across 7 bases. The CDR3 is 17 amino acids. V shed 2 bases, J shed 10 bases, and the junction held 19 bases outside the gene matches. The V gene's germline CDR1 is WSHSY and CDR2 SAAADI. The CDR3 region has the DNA TGCGCCAGCAGTGAGACTAGACAGGGCAGTCGAGCGGGGGCAGCTTTCTTT. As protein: CASSETRQGSRAGAAFF.

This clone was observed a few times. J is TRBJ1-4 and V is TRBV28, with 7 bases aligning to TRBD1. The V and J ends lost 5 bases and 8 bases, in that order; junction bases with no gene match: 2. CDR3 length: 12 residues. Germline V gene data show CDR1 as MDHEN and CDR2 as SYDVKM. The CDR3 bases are TGTGCCAGCAGTACACAGGGGGAAAAACTGTTTTTT. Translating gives CASSTQGEKLFF.

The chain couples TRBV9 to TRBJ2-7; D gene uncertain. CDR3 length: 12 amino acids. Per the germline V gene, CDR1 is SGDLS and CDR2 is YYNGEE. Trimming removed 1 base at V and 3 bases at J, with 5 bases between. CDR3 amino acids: CASSVNDYEQYF. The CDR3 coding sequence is TGTGCCAGCAGCGTAAACGACTACGAGCAGTACTTC.